Below are 27 T cell receptor beta chains sequenced from a single sample in a study of cytomegalovirus exposure and HLA in healthy donors. Data came from immunoSEQ multiplex PCR; TCRdb stores just in-frame clones and leaves some out. The table has about 130,000 clones, 75% to 90% seen once. Sequencing was performed on PBMCs. These receptors were taken from a woman in her late teens or twenties in good health and CMV-seronegative.

This chain uses TRBV2 with TRBJ1-4; D is unclear. Germline V gene sequence: CDR1 SNHLY, CDR2 FYNNEI. The V and J ends lost 5 bases and 0 bases respectively, with 10 bases between them. The CDR3 sequence is 15 residues long. Here the CDR3 reads CASSLNEATNEKLFF. CDR3 nucleotides: TGTGCCAGCAGTCTTAACGAGGCAACTAATGAAAAACTGTTTTTT.

The chain carries TRBV29-1 and TRBJ2-3, with TRBD1 matching 11 bases. From germline, CDR1 is SQVTM and CDR2 ANQGSEA. V shed 7 bases, J shed 2 bases, and the junction held 2 bases outside the gene matches. The CDR3 length is 13 residues. The CDR3 bases are TGCAGCGGGACAGGGGGCGTCACAGATACGCAGTATTTT. This gives the protein CSGTGGVTDTQYF.

The chain employs TRBV5-4 and TRBJ1-2; D remains unclear. This CDR3 has 15 amino acids. The V gene's germline CDR1 is SGHNT and CDR2 YYREEE (reference sequence). Trimming cost V 1 base and J 2 bases, with 12 bases left between them. CDR3 residues: CASSLWSPENYGYTF. CDR3 sequence (DNA): TGTGCCAGCAGCTTGTGGTCGCCGGAGAACTATGGCTACACCTTC.

V usage is TRBV5-1 and J usage is TRBJ1-4; tentatively, D is TRBD1 (5 bases). Per the germline V gene, CDR1 is SGHRS and CDR2 is YFSETQ. This CDR3 has 14 residues. V was trimmed by 1 base and J by 5 bases, leaving 9 bases between them. The CDR3 region is CASSLTSGNEKLFF. The CDR3 DNA reads TGCGCCAGCAGCTTGACGTCAGGGAATGAAAAACTGTTTTTT.

V and J are TRBV29-1 and TRBJ1-1; no clear D. V was pared by 4 bases and J by 6 bases, with 15 bases between. The germline V gene encodes CDR1 SQVTM and CDR2 ANQGSEA. This CDR3 has 13 amino acids. CDR3 loop: CSVVVSQRAEAFF. CDR3 in DNA: TGCAGCGTTGTTGTATCCCAGAGGGCTGAAGCTTTCTTT.

There are a few counts of this clone. The chain links TRBV11-2 to TRBJ1-6; 10 nucleotides match TRBD1. Trimming cost V 7 bases and J 10 bases; bases outside gene matches: 10. In germline, CDR1 is SGHAT, CDR2 FQNNGV. CDR3 length: 15 residues. The CDR3 nucleotides read TGTGCCAGCAACATCCCGGGACAGGGGAACTCACCCCTCCACTTT. Protein: CASNIPGQGNSPLHF.

This clone has a single count. The rearrangement links TRBV6-1 to TRBJ1-6; 7 positions match TRBD1. V was clipped by 3 bases and J by 16 bases; unmatched bases: 3. The CDR3 length is 11 residues. The germline CDR1 and CDR2 sequences are MNHNS and SASEGT. This chain's CDR3 is CASSEPGGLHF. The CDR3 nucleotides read TGTGCCAGCAGTGAGCCAGGGGGGCTCCACTTT.

The chain combines TRBV6-4 with TRBJ2-6; the D is unclear. V lost 2 bases and J lost 0, with 5 bases in between. This CDR3 is 15 amino acids long. Germline V lookup: CDR1 MRHNA, CDR2 SNTAGT. The DNA of the CDR3 is TGTGCCAGCAGTGACCACGGCTCTGGGGCCAACGTCCTGACTTTC. Encoded protein: CASSDHGSGANVLTF.

V usage is TRBV19 and J usage is TRBJ1-3, with TRBD1 identical over 7 bases. V lost 7 bases to trimming and J lost 3 bases; unmatched junction nucleotides: 3. Germline V lookup: CDR1 LNHDA, CDR2 SQIVND (reference sequence). The length of the CDR3 is 13 residues. The CDR3 DNA follows: TGTGCCAGTACCGACAGGGTTGGAAACACCATATATTTT. Residues: CASTDRVGNTIYF.

The chain is built from TRBV5-4 and TRBJ2-1; 7 nucleotides line up with TRBD2. Germline V gene data show CDR1 as SGHNT and CDR2 as YYREEE (reference sequence). The CDR3 covers 14 residues. V was pared by 8 bases and J by 3 bases, with 8 bases of the junction left unmatched. CDR3 nucleotides: TGTGCCAGTTCGTGGGGGGGGGACTACAATGAGCAGTTCTTC. It yields the protein CASSWGGDYNEQFF.

The rearrangement links TRBV29-1 to TRBJ2-3, with 7 bases that match TRBD2. There are 15 residues in the CDR3. Trimming removed 5 bases from V and 3 bases from J; junction bases left unmatched: 11. Germline CDR1 is SQVTM and CDR2 is ANQGSEA. The CDR3 sequence: CSVRVWQGGTDTQYF. CDR3 sequence (DNA): TGCAGCGTTAGGGTCTGGCAGGGAGGGACAGATACGCAGTATTTT.

The CDR3 is CASSLAGQGIDTQYF. The CDR3 DNA reads TGCGCCAGCAGCTTGGCGGGACAGGGGATAGATACGCAGTATTTT. The chain combines TRBV5-1 with TRBJ2-3, with 10 bases fitting TRBD1. V lost 0 bases and J lost 5; bases outside the gene matches: 3. The germline gives CDR1 SGHRS, CDR2 YFSETQ. This CDR3 comprises 15 residues. Filled out from reference TRBV5-1 and TRBJ2-3, the complete variable domain reads KAGVTQTPRYLIKTRGQQVTLSCSPISGHRSVSWYQQTPGQGLQFLFEYFSETQRNKGNFPGRFSGRQFSNSRSEMNVSTLELGDSALYLCASSLAGQGIDTQYFGPGTRLTVL.

The chain has TRBV4-2 and TRBJ2-5, with a weak D call TRBD2 (7 bases). Germline V CDR1 and CDR2: LGHNA, YNFKEQ. The ends were cut back, 3 bases at V and 4 bases at J, with 15 bases in the middle. The CDR3 covers 15 residues. The CDR3 sequence: CASSQAGARVETQYF. CDR3 coding DNA: TGTGCCAGCAGCCAGGCGGGGGCCAGGGTAGAGACCCAGTACTTC.

The gene calls are TRBV9 and TRBJ1-1; 12 nucleotides match TRBD1. Germline V gene data show CDR1 as SGDLS and CDR2 as YYNGEE. This CDR3 is 19 amino acids long. The trim removed 0 bases at V and 10 bases at J, leaving 19 bases unmatched. CDR3 sequence reads: CASSVGSRSGTGGMGPAFF. CDR3 DNA: TGTGCCAGCAGCGTAGGATCGCGTTCTGGGACAGGGGGCATGGGCCCAGCTTTCTTT.

J is TRBJ2-7 and V is TRBV7-6; TRBD1 agrees at 9 bases. Trimming removed 2 bases from V and 3 bases from J; junction bases left unmatched: 14. This CDR3 has 18 residues. Germline V lookup: CDR1 SGHVS, CDR2 FNYEAQ. CDR3 coding DNA: TGTGCCAGCAGCTTAAGGGGGGACAGGGTAAAATCGGACTACGAGCAGTACTTC. Its protein product is CASSLRGDRVKSDYEQYF.

The chain has TRBV4-1 and TRBJ2-1; possibly TRBD1 for D (5 bases). CDR1 MGHRA and CDR2 YSYEKL come from the germline V gene. The length of the CDR3 is 17 residues. V lost 0 bases to trimming and J lost 2 bases, with 14 bases between them. The CDR3 nucleotides read TGCGCCAGCAGCCAAGATCCGACAGCAAATACCTACAATGAGCAGTTCTTC. This sequence encodes CASSQDPTANTYNEQFF.

CDR3 loop: CASTLRANTGELFF. DNA for the CDR3: TGTGCCAGCACCTTGAGGGCGAACACCGGGGAGCTGTTTTTT. The chain uses TRBV6-8 and TRBJ2-2; D is perhaps TRBD2 (5 bases). Trimming cost V 7 bases and J 0 bases, with 9 bases left between them. The CDR3 runs 14 residues. CDR1 is MNHGY, CDR2 SAAAGT, per germline.

This chain uses TRBV6-6 with TRBJ1-3; D is unresolved. In germline, CDR1 is MNHNY, CDR2 SVGAGI (reference sequence). The CDR3 is 14 amino acids. V dropped 0 bases and J dropped 2 bases, with 5 bases sitting between them. CDR3 protein: CASSYSSPGNTIYF. In nucleotides, the CDR3 is TGTGCCAGCAGTTACTCGAGCCCTGGAAACACCATATATTTT.

The sample holds one count of this clone. V usage is TRBV6-5 and J usage is TRBJ2-7; 8 bases align to TRBD1. The CDR3 sequence is 13 residues long. Germline V gives CDR1 MNHEY, CDR2 SVGAGI. V lost 6 bases, J lost 7 bases, and 8 bases stayed unmatched. The CDR3 DNA follows: TGTGCCAGCAGAACTTCAGGGGGCAGAGAGCAGTACTTC. It is translated as CASRTSGGREQYF.

CDR3 in amino acids: CASFLTSGGADTQYF. CDR3 nucleotide sequence: TGTGCCAGCTTCCTGACTAGCGGGGGGGCAGATACGCAGTATTTT. This chain joins TRBV7-9 and TRBJ2-3; 14 bases are shared with TRBD2. The length of the CDR3 is 15 residues. CDR1 and CDR2 from the germline V gene are SEHNR and FQNEAQ (reference sequence). J lost 4 bases, V lost 8 bases, and 5 bases had no gene match.

This sequence joins TRBV18 and TRBJ1-6; a possible D gene is TRBD1 (5 bases). V was shortened by 4 bases and J by 4 bases, with 8 bases between the two germline ends. The CDR3 has 14 amino acids. From germline, CDR1 is KGHSH and CDR2 LQKENI. The CDR3 sequence: CASSLQDYNSPLHF. CDR3 sequence (DNA): TGTGCCAGCTCACTACAGGATTATAATTCACCCCTCCACTTT.

The genes are TRBV7-3 and TRBJ2-1; unclear D gene. Trimming left V 6 bases short and J 8 bases short, with 17 bases between. This CDR3 spans 14 amino acids. The germline V gene encodes CDR1 SGHTA and CDR2 FQGTGA. CDR3 sequence reads: CASSTTGPSDEQFF. The DNA of the CDR3 is TGTGCCAGCAGTACGACCGGCCCGAGCGATGAGCAGTTCTTC. The whole variable domain, remainder taken from reference TRBV7-3 and TRBJ2-1, is GAGVSQTPSNKVTEKGKYVELRCDPISGHTALYWYRQSLGQGPEFLIYFQGTGAADDSGLPNDRFFAVRPEGSVSTLKIQRTERGDSAVYLCASSTTGPSDEQFFGPGTRLTVL.

V is TRBV5-1 and J is TRBJ2-1, with D uncertain. The V end was cut by 2 bases, the J end by 5 bases, with 17 bases between. The CDR3 totals 16 residues. CDR1 is SGHRS, CDR2 YFSETQ, per germline. CDR3 sequence: CASSLSLRFGDNEQFF. DNA for the CDR3: TGCGCCAGCAGCTTATCTCTCCGATTCGGAGACAATGAGCAGTTCTTC.

This chain uses TRBV5-4 with TRBJ1-2; perhaps TRBD1 as D (5 bases). The CDR3 totals 13 residues. Per the germline V gene, CDR1 is SGHNT and CDR2 is YYREEE (reference sequence). V lost 5 bases and J 2 bases, leaving 10 bases between the germline ends. The CDR3: CASRLTENYGYTF. The CDR3 nucleotides read TGTGCCAGCAGACTGACAGAAAACTATGGCTACACCTTC. The full variable domain, rest sourced from reference TRBV5-4 and TRBJ1-2, is ETGVTQSPTHLIKTRGQQVTLRCSSQSGHNTVSWYQQALGQGPQFIFQYYREEENGRGNFPPRFSGLQFPNYSSELNVNALELDDSALYLCASRLTENYGYTFGSGTRLTVV.

This chain joins TRBV2 and TRBJ1-5, with 7 bases matching TRBD1. The germline V gene has CDR1 SNHLY and CDR2 FYNNEI. Unmatched junction bases numbered 4, after V lost 5 bases and J lost 0 bases. The CDR3 loop spans 15 amino acids. The CDR3 protein is CASSTQGSSNQPQHF. The DNA for the CDR3 is TGTGCCAGCAGTACACAGGGGTCTAGCAATCAGCCCCAGCATTTT.

The rearrangement joins TRBV6-1 to TRBJ1-1, with a possible D match to TRBD1 (6 bases). The CDR3 has 11 amino acids. Germline V gene data show CDR1 as MNHNS and CDR2 as SASEGT. Trimming pared 6 bases from V and 5 bases from J, leaving 7 bases between. The CDR3 region has the DNA TGTGCCAGCAGACAGGGAACTGAAGCTTTCTTT. It translates to CASRQGTEAFF.

This chain connects TRBV4-1 to TRBJ2-2, with TRBD1 identical over 10 bases. Trimming took 5 bases from V and 5 from J; bases not matched to a gene: 5. CDR1 and CDR2 from the germline V gene are MGHRA and YSYEKL. This CDR3 region has 15 residues. DNA of the CDR3: TGCGCCAGCAGCGACAGGGGGCGGGGAACCGGGGAGCTGTTTTTT. This sequence encodes CASSDRGRGTGELFF.